These 22 T cell receptor beta chains were sequenced from one sample in a study of regulatory T cells in long-lasting Graves disease. Building of the TCR beta libraries involved iRepertoire HTBI primers and Arm-PCR of CDR3 regions. One entry per CDR3 protein results from TCRdb running MiXCR on the multiplex PCR reads. The data show under 350,000 distinct CDR3 sequences, around 23% seen once. The time point: persistent/refractory GD, antithyroid drugs over 5 years with positive TRAb. RNA isolated from PBMCs was used to make the TCR library. The source material was peripheral blood mononuclear cells (PBMCs), sampled when the disease was refractory, from a patient treated with antithyroid drugs. The receptor set was obtained from a female donor with Graves disease.

This clonotype was detected only a few times. V and J are TRBV7-2 and TRBJ2-6; either TRBD1 or TRBD2 may fit D (5 bases each). V lost 6 bases and J 0 bases, leaving 15 bases between the germline ends. The CDR3 has 17 residues. Per germline, CDR1 SGHTA and CDR2 FQGNSA. Here the CDR3 DNA reads TGTGCCAGCAGTACGGGGCAGTTCCTCTCTGGGGCCAACGTCCTGACTTTC. Translated, it gives CASSTGQFLSGANVLTF.

A note on this clonotype: This sequence may be a read error, since a much larger clone differs from it by one base. The rearrangement uses TRBV11-2 and TRBJ1-6; 7 bases are shared with TRBD1. Trimming removed 8 bases from V and 7 bases from J; junction bases left unmatched: 8. CDR3 length: 14 residues. Germline V gene sequence: CDR1 SGHAT, CDR2 FQNNGV. The CDR3: CASGIQGKNSPLHF. The CDR3 DNA sequence: TGTGCCAGCGGCATACAGGGGAAGAATTCACCCCTCCACTTT.

This clonotype was found many times. The chain carries TRBV12-3 or TRBV12-4 and TRBJ1-5; D unclear. With 4 bases removed from V and 2 bases from J, the gap between germline ends came to 9 bases. This CDR3 is built from 14 residues. The CDR3, as DNA: TGTGCCAGCAGTTCCGCCTCGGGCAATCAGCCCCAGCATTTT. It encodes CASSSASGNQPQHF.

This clonotype was found many times. The chain couples TRBV7-2 to TRBJ2-5; weak D call: TRBD1 (6 bases). Trimming pared 3 bases from V and 5 bases from J, leaving 10 bases between. Germline V gives CDR1 SGHTA, CDR2 FQGNSA. The CDR3 length is 13 residues. CDR3 region: CASSLRGMETQYF. CDR3 sequence (DNA): TGTGCCAGCAGCTTGAGGGGGATGGAGACCCAGTACTTC.

The V and J genes are TRBV2 and TRBJ1-5; weak D call: TRBD1 (5 bases). V was pared by 6 bases and J by 6 bases, with 9 bases between. CDR1 and CDR2 from the germline V gene are SNHLY and FYNNEI. This CDR3 contains 12 residues. CDR3 region: CASRPGGQPQHF. The CDR3 nucleotides are TGTGCCAGCAGGCCCGGGGGTCAGCCCCAGCATTTT.

V and J are TRBV3-1 and TRBJ2-5, with D possibly TRBD1 on 5 matching bases. V was clipped by 4 bases and J by 3 bases, with 12 bases between them. CDR3 size: 14 residues. Germline loops: CDR1 LGHDT, CDR2 YNNKEL (reference sequence). In nucleotides, the CDR3 is TGTGCCAGCAGCCGAAACGCAGGGAAAGAGACCCAGTACTTC. It codes for CASSRNAGKETQYF.

In its sample, this clonotype was seen a few times. V and J are TRBV4-2 and TRBJ2-5; D unresolved. Per the germline V gene, CDR1 is LGHNA and CDR2 is YNFKEQ. The CDR3 consists of 13 residues. Trimming cost V 0 bases and J 9 bases, with 11 bases left between them. This CDR3 reads CASSQDKRMAQYF. The CDR3 bases are TGTGCCAGCAGCCAAGATAAACGGATGGCCCAGTACTTC.

This clonotype was seen only a few times. The chain couples TRBV6-2 or TRBV6-3 to TRBJ2-2; tentative D call: TRBD2 (6 bases). This CDR3 comprises 15 residues. Germline assignment: CDR1 MNHEY and CDR2 SVGEGT. The V end was cut by 0 bases, the J end by 7 bases, with 12 bases between. In nucleotides, the CDR3 is TGTGCCAGCAGTTACTCGTGGCAGGGAGGCGGGGAGCTGTTTTTT. Amino acids: CASSYSWQGGGELFF.

The chain couples TRBV19 to TRBJ1-4; TRBD1 might be the D (6 bases). V was trimmed by 6 bases and J by 3 bases, leaving 11 bases between them. Germline lookup yields CDR1 LNHDA and CDR2 SQIVND (reference sequence). This CDR3 comprises 14 residues. The CDR3 sequence: CASSQGSANEKLFF. As DNA, the CDR3 is TGTGCCAGTAGCCAGGGGTCCGCTAATGAAAAACTGTTTTTT.

The chain combines TRBV5-1 with TRBJ2-7; 10 bases map to TRBD1. Looked up from germline, CDR1 is SGHRS and CDR2 is YFSETQ. Germline trimming cut 2 bases from V and 7 bases from J; bases unmatched to any gene: 12. CDR3 length: 16 residues. The chain's CDR3 is CASSFGPGTGDGEQYF. CDR3 DNA sequence: TGCGCCAGCAGCTTTGGCCCCGGGACAGGGGACGGGGAGCAGTACTTC.

This chain joins TRBV6-1 and TRBJ2-7, with TRBD1 matching over 7 bases. CDR1 is MNHNS, CDR2 SASEGT, per germline. V shed 9 bases, J shed 5 bases, and the junction held 10 bases outside the gene matches. The CDR3 is made up of 13 amino acids. DNA for the CDR3: TGTGCCAGTCGCCCAGGGGGAATGAACGAGCAGTACTTC. Its protein product is CASRPGGMNEQYF.

In its sample, this clonotype was seen a few times. The chain couples TRBV5-5 to TRBJ1-1; D remains unclear. The V gene lost 4 bases and the J gene lost 1 base, with 8 bases spanning the gap. Germline values: CDR1 SGHKS, CDR2 YYEKEE (reference sequence). CDR3 length: 13 amino acids. The CDR3 DNA is TGTGCCAGCAGCACCCCAGGGAACACTGAAGCTTTCTTT. It yields the protein CASSTPGNTEAFF. Filled out from reference TRBV5-5 and TRBJ1-1, the complete variable domain reads DAGVTQSPTHLIKTRGQQVTLRCSPISGHKSVSWYQQVLGQGPQFIFQYYEKEERGRGNFPDRFSARQFPNYSSELNVNALLLGDSALYLCASSTPGNTEAFFGQGTRLTVV.

The chain joins TRBV6-2 or TRBV6-3 to TRBJ2-7; 9 nucleotides align to TRBD1. Trimming took 4 bases from V and 6 from J; bases not matched to a gene: 7. CDR3 size: 14 residues. Germline CDR1 MNHEY, CDR2 SVGEGT. In DNA form, the CDR3 reads TGTGCCAGCAGTTCAACAGGGGGCGGGGGCGAGCAGTACTTC. Encoded protein: CASSSTGGGGEQYF.

This clonotype was counted ten times or more. This chain uses TRBV24-1 with TRBJ1-5, with 7 bases aligning to TRBD1. This CDR3 is 16 amino acids long. V dropped 5 bases and J dropped 5; count of bases not matched to a gene: 11. CDR1 is KGHDR, CDR2 SFDVKD, per germline. This CDR3 is CATSGGDSNTYQPQHF. DNA of the CDR3: TGTGCCACCAGTGGAGGGGACAGTAACACCTATCAGCCCCAGCATTTT.

Notes on this clonotype: With a much larger clone just one base away, this may be a read error. The rearrangement joins TRBV6-1 to TRBJ1-1, with TRBD1 matching over 7 bases. With 7 bases clipped from V and 4 bases from J, the junction kept 12 bases outside the gene matches. This CDR3 spans 15 amino acids. Germline V lookup: CDR1 MNHNS, CDR2 SASEGT. The CDR3 loop is CASTPLRGTTTEAFF. CDR3 coding DNA: TGTGCCAGCACCCCTCTCAGGGGGACAACCACTGAAGCTTTCTTT.

The CDR3 sequence: CSAGGTVQETQYF. CDR3 DNA: TGCAGTGCCGGTGGGACAGTCCAAGAGACCCAGTACTTC. The chain recombines TRBV20-1 with TRBJ2-5; 7 nucleotides align to TRBD1. CDR3 length: 13 residues. The V and J ends lost 6 bases and 1 base, in that order; junction bases with no gene match: 5. Per germline, CDR1 DFQATT and CDR2 SNEGSKA (reference sequence).

Notes on this clonotype: A much more abundant neighbour one base away suggests this may be a read error. Lacking the conserved final phenylalanine or tryptophan, this CDR3 likely reflects a read error. The CDR3 DNA sequence: TGTGCCAGCAGCGTAGGGTCAGCGGGAGCGTACGAGCAGTACCTC. It yields the protein CASSVGSAGAYEQYL. This sequence joins TRBV9 and TRBJ2-7; 8 positions match TRBD2. Trimming at V came to 0 bases and at J to 4 bases, leaving 6 bases not matched to a gene. The CDR3 sequence is 15 residues long. Germline assignment: CDR1 SGDLS and CDR2 YYNGEE.

The rearrangement links TRBV6-1 to TRBJ2-3; 10 bases are shared with TRBD1. Per the germline V gene, CDR1 is MNHNS and CDR2 is SASEGT. The trim removed 8 bases at V and 3 bases at J, leaving 5 bases unmatched. CDR3 length: 14 residues. CDR3 nucleotides: TGTGCCAGCGGGAGGGACAGGGGTACAGATACGCAGTATTTT. This translates into CASGRDRGTDTQYF.

There are a few counts of this clonotype. The rearrangement links TRBV5-6 to TRBJ1-5; possibly TRBD1 for D (6 bases). Trimming shortened V by 2 bases and J by 3 bases, and 18 bases separated the two germline ends. The length of the CDR3 is 17 residues. In germline, CDR1 is SGHDT, CDR2 YYEEEE. The chain's CDR3 is CASSFRGAGVYNQPQHF. The CDR3 DNA is TGTGCCAGCAGCTTTAGGGGAGCAGGGGTTTACAATCAGCCCCAGCATTTT.

This clonotype was detected once. The V call is TRBV28, the J call TRBJ2-7, with a weak D call TRBD1 (6 bases). Per germline, CDR1 MDHEN and CDR2 SYDVKM. The CDR3 sequence is 15 residues long. Deletions cut 7 bases from V and 3 bases from J, with 19 bases between. This chain's CDR3 is CASNPLTGTFYEQYF. The DNA for the CDR3 is TGTGCCAGCAACCCATTGACCGGGACATTCTACGAGCAGTACTTC. The full variable domain, with the rest looked up from reference TRBV28 and TRBJ2-7, is DVKVTQSSRYLVKRTGEKVFLECVQDMDHENMFWYRQDPGLGLRLIYFSYDVKMKEKGDIPEGYSVSREKKERFSLILESASTNQTSMYLCASNPLTGTFYEQYFGPGTRLTVT.

The V call is TRBV10-2, the J call TRBJ1-1, with TRBD1 as a possible D gene (6 bases). CDR1 is WSHSY, CDR2 SAAADI, per germline. V was trimmed by 2 bases and J by 8 bases, leaving 9 bases between them. This CDR3 spans 12 amino acids. DNA of the CDR3: TGCGCCAGCAGTGAGCGAAGGGGGGAAGCTTTCTTT. This translates into CASSERRGEAFF.

Concerning this clonotype itself: A much larger clonotype is one base distant, so this may be a read error. This CDR3 fails to terminate in the conserved phenylalanine or tryptophan, so it likely reflects a read error. This CDR3 is CASSLGGTYYGYTL. In DNA form, the CDR3 reads TGTGCCAGCAGCTTAGGAGGGACCTACTATGGCTACACCCTC. The genes are TRBV11-2 and TRBJ1-2; tentative D call: TRBD1 (5 bases). With 1 base removed from V and 3 bases from J, the gap between germline ends came to 9 bases. CDR1 SGHAT and CDR2 FQNNGV come from the germline V gene. This CDR3 is built from 14 residues.